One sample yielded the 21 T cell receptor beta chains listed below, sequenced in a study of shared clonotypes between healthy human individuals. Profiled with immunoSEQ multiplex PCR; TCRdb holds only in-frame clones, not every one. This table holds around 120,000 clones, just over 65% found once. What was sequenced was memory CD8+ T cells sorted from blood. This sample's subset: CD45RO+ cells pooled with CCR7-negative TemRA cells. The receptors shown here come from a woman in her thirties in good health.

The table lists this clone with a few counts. The CDR3 spells CASSQDWLAGPYEQYF. The CDR3 DNA sequence: TGCGCCAGCAGCCAAGATTGGCTAGCGGGCCCCTACGAGCAGTACTTC. This sequence joins TRBV4-1 and TRBJ2-7, with 8 bases identical to TRBD2. The length of the CDR3 is 16 residues. V lost 0 bases and J lost 2; bases outside the gene matches: 6. Germline V gene data show CDR1 as MGHRA and CDR2 as YSYEKL.

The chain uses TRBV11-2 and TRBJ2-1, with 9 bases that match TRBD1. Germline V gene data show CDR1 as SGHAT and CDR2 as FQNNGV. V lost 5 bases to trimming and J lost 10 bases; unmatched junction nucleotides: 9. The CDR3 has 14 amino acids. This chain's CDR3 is CASSIGTGPREQFF. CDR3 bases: TGTGCCAGCAGCATCGGGACAGGGCCGAGAGAGCAGTTCTTC.

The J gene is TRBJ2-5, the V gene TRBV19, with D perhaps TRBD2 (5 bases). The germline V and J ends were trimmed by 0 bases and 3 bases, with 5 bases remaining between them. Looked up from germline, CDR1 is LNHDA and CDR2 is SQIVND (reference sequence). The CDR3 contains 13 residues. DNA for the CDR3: TGTGCCAGTAGTATAGACGGGGAAGAGACCCAGTACTTC. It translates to CASSIDGEETQYF. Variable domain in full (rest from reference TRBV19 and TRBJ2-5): DGGITQSPKYLFRKEGQNVTLSCEQNLNHDAMYWYRQDPGQGLRLIYYSQIVNDFQKGDIAEGYSVSREKKESFPLTVTSAQKNPTAFYLCASSIDGEETQYFGPGTRLLVL.

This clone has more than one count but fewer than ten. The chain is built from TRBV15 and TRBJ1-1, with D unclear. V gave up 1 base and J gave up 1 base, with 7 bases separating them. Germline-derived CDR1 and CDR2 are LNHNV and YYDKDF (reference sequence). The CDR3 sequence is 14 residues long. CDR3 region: CATSRGRENTEAFF. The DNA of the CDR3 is TGTGCCACCAGCAGAGGCAGAGAGAACACTGAAGCTTTCTTT.

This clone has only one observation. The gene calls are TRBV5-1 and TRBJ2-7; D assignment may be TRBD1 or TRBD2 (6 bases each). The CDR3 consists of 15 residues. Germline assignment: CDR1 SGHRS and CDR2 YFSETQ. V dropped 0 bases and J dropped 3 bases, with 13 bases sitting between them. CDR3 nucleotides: TGCGCCAGCAGCTTGGAGGTGGGGGGCCTCTACGAGCAGTACTTC. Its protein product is CASSLEVGGLYEQYF. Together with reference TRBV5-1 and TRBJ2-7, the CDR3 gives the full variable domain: KAGVTQTPRYLIKTRGQQVTLSCSPISGHRSVSWYQQTPGQGLQFLFEYFSETQRNKGNFPGRFSGRQFSNSRSEMNVSTLELGDSALYLCASSLEVGGLYEQYFGPGTRLTVT.

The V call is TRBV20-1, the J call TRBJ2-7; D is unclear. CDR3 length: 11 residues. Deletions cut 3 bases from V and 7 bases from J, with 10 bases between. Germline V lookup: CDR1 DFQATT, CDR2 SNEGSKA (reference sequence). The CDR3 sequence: CSAREEWEQYF. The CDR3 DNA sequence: TGCAGTGCTAGGGAAGAGTGGGAGCAGTACTTC.

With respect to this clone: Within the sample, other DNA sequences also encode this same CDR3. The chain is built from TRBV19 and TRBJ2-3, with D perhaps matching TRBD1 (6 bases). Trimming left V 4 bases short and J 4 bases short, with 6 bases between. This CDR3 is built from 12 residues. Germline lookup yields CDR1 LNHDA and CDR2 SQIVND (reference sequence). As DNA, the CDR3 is TGTGCCAGTAGTAACAGGGCAGATACGCAGTATTTT. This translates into CASSNRADTQYF.

The CDR3 DNA sequence: TGTGCCAGCAGTTTCCAACCCCAGGGGAGCTCTGGAAACACCATATATTTT. It yields the protein CASSFQPQGSSGNTIYF. The rearrangement joins TRBV25-1 to TRBJ1-3; the D gene is possibly TRBD1 (6 bases). This CDR3 has 17 amino acids. Trimming left V 5 bases short and J 0 bases short, with 17 bases between. Germline CDR1 MGHDK, CDR2 SYGVNS.

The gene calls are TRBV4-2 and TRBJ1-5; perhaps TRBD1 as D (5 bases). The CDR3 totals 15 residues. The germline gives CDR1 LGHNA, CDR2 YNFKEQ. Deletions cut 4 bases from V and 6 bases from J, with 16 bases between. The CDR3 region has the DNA TGTGCCAGCAGCCCGCTGTGGGGCGAGGGTCAGCCCCAGCATTTT. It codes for CASSPLWGEGQPQHF.

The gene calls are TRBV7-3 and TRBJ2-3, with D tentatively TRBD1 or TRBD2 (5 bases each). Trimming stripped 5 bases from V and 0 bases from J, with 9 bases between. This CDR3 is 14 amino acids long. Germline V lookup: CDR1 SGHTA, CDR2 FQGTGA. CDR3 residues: CASSKWDSTDTQYF. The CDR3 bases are TGTGCCAGCAGCAAATGGGACAGCACAGATACGCAGTATTTT.

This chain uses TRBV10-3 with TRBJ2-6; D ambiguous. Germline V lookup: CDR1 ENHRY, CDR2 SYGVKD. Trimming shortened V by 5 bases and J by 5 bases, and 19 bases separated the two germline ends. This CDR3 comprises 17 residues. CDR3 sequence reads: CAISTVEIQSRANVLTF. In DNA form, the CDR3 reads TGTGCCATCAGTACAGTTGAGATACAAAGTCGGGCCAACGTCCTGACTTTC.

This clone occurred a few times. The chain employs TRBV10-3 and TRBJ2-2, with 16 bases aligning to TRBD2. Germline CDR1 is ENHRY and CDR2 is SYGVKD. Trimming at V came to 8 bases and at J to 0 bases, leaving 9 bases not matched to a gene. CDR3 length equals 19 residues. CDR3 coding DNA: TGTGCCATCGGAACGCCGGGACTAGCGGGAGGGCCGAACACCGGGGAGCTGTTTTTT. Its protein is CAIGTPGLAGGPNTGELFF.

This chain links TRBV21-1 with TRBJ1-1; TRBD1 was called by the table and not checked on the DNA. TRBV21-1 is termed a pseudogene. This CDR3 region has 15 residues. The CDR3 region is CASSKLPDRNTEAFF. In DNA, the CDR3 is TGTGCCAGCAGCAAACTTCCCGACAGGAACACTGAAGCTTTCTTT.

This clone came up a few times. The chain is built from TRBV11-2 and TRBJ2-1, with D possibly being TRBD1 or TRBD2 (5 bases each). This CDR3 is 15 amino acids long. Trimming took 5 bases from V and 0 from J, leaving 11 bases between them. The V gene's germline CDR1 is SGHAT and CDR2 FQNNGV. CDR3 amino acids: CASSGGEISYNEQFF. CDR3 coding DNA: TGTGCCAGCAGCGGGGGAGAAATCTCCTACAATGAGCAGTTCTTC.

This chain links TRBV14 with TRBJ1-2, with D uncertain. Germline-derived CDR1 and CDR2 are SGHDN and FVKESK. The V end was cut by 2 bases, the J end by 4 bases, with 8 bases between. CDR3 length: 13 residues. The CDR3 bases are TGTGCCAGCAGCCAAATCGGTAGCTATGGCTACACCTTC. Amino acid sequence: CASSQIGSYGYTF. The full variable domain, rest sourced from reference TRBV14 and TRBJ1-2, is EAGVTQFPSHSVIEKGQTVTLRCDPISGHDNLYWYRRVMGKEIKFLLHFVKESKQDESGMPNNRFLAERTGGTYSTLKVQPAELEDSGVYFCASSQIGSYGYTFGSGTRLTVV.

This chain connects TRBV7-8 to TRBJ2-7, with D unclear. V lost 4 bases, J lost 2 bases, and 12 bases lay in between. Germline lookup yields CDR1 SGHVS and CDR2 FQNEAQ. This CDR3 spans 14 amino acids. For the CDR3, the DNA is TGTGCCAGCAGCTCCCATGGATCCACCTACGAGCAGTACTTC. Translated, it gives CASSSHGSTYEQYF.

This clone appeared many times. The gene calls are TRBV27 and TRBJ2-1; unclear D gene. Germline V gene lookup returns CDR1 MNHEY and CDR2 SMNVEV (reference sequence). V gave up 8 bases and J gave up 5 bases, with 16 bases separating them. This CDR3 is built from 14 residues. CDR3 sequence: CASGIRGFHNEQFF. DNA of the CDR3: TGTGCCAGCGGGATTCGAGGATTCCACAATGAGCAGTTCTTC.

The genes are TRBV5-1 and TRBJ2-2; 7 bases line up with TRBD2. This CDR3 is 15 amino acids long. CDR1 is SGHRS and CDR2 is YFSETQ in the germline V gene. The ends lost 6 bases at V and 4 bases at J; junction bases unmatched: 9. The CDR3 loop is CASKGPGTITGELFF. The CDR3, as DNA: TGCGCCAGCAAGGGACCCGGGACTATCACCGGGGAGCTGTTTTTT.

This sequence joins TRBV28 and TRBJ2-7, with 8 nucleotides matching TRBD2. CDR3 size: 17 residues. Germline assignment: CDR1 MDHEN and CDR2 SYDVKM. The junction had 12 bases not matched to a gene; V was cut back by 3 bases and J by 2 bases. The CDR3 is CASSFGLAPKVTYEQYF. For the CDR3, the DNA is TGTGCCAGCAGTTTTGGACTAGCACCGAAGGTGACCTACGAGCAGTACTTC.

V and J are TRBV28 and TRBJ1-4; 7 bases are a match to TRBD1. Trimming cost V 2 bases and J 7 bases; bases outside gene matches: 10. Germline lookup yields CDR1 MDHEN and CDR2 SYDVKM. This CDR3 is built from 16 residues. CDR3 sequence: CASSLPLTGTGEKLFF. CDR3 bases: TGTGCCAGCAGTTTACCCCTGACAGGGACCGGTGAAAAACTGTTTTTT.

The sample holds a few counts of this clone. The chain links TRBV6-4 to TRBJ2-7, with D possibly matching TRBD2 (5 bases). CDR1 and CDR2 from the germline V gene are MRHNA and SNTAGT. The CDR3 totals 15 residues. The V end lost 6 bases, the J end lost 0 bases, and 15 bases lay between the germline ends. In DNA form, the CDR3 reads TGTGCCAGCAGCCAAGAGGGCGCTAGCTCCTACGAGCAGTACTTC. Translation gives CASSQEGASSYEQYF.